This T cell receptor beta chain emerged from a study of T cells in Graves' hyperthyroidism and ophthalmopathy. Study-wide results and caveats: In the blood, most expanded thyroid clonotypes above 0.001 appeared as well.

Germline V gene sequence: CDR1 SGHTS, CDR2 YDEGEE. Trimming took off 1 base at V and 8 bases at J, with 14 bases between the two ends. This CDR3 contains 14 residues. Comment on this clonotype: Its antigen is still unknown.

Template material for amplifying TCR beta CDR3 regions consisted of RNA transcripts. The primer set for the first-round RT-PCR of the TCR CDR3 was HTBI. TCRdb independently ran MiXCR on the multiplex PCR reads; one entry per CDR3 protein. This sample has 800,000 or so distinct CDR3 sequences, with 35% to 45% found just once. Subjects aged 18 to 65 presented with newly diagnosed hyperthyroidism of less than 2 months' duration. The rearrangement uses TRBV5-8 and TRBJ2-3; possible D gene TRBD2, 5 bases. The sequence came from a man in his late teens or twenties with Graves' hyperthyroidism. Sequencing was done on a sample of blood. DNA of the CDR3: TGTGCCAGCAGCTTGAATTTGGGTGGAGGTACGCAGTATTTT. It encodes CASSLNLGGGTQYF.